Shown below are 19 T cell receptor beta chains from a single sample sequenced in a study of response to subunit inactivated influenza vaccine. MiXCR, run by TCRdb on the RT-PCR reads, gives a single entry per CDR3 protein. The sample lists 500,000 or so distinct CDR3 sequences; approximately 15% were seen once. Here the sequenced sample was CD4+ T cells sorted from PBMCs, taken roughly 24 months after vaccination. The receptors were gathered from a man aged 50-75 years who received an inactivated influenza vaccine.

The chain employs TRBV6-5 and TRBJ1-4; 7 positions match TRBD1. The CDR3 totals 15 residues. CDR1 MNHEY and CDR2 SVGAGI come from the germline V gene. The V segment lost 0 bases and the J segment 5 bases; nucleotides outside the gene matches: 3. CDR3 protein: CASSYSGTENEKLFF. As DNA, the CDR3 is TGTGCCAGCAGTTACTCGGGGACAGAGAATGAAAAACTGTTTTTT.

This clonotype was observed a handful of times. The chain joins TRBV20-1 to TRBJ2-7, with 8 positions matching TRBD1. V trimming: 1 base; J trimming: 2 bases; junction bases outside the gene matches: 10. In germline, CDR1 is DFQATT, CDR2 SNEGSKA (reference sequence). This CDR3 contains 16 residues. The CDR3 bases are TGCAGTGCTAGAGTACCCGGGACAGGCGATGCCTACGAGCAGTACTTC. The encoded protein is CSARVPGTGDAYEQYF.

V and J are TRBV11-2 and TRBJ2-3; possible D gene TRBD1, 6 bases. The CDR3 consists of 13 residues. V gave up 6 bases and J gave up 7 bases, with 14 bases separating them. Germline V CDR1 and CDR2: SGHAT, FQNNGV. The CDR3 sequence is CASRSLRDNTQYF. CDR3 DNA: TGTGCCAGCAGGTCCTTACGGGACAATACGCAGTATTTT.

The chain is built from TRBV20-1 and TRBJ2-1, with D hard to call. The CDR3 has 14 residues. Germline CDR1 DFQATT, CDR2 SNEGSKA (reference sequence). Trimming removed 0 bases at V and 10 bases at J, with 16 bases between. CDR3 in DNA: TGCAGTGCTAGAGATAGGCGAACTCTCAGGGAGCAGTTCTTC. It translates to CSARDRRTLREQFF.

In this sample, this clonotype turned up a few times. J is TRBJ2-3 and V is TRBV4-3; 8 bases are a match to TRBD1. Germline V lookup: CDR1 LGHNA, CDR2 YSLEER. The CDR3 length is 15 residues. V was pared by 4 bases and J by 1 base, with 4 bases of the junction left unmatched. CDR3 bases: TGCGCCAGCAGCCCAGGGGGCGTAGGCACAGATACGCAGTATTTT. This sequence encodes CASSPGGVGTDTQYF.

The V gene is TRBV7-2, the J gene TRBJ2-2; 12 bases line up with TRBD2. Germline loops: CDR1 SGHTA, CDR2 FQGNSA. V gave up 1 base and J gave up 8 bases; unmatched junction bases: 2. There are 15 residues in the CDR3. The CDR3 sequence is CASSLVLAGGGELFF. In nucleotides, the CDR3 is TGTGCCAGCAGCTTAGTACTAGCGGGAGGAGGGGAGCTGTTTTTT.

CDR3 protein: CASSQGDRGRGETQYF. CDR3 DNA: TGTGCCAGCAGCCAAGGAGACAGGGGGCGCGGGGAGACCCAGTACTTC. The V gene is TRBV4-2, the J gene TRBJ2-5; 10 positions match TRBD1. The trim removed 1 base at V and 5 bases at J, leaving 7 bases unmatched. The CDR3 has 16 residues. Germline V gene data show CDR1 as LGHNA and CDR2 as YNFKEQ.

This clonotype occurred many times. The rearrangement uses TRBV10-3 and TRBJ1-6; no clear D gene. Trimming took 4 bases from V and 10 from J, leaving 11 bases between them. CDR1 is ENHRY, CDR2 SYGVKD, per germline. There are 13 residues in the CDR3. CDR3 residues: CAISGSSGSPLHF. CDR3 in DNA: TGTGCCATCAGTGGCAGTTCTGGCTCACCCCTCCACTTT.

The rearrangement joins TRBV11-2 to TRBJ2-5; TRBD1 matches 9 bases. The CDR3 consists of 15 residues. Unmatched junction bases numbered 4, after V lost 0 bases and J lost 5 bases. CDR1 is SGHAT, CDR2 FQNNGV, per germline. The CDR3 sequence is CASSLDLGTGETQYF. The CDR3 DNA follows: TGTGCCAGCAGCTTAGATCTAGGGACAGGGGAGACCCAGTACTTC.

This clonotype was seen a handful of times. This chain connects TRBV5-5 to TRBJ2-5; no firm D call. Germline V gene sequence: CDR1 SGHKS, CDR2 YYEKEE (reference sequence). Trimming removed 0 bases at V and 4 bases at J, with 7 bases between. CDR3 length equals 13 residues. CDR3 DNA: TGTGCCAGCAGCTTGGTACCGGGAGAGACCCAGTACTTC. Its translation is CASSLVPGETQYF.

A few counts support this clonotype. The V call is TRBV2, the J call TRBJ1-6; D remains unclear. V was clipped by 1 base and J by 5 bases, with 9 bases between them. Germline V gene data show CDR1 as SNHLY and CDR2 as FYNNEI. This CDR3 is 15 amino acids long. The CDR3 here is CASSEERANNSPLHF. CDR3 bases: TGTGCCAGCAGTGAAGAGAGGGCCAATAATTCACCCCTCCACTTT.

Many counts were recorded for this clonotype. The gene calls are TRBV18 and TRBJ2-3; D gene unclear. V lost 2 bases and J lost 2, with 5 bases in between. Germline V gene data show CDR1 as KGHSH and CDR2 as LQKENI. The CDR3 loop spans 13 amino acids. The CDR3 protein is CASSPSATDTQYF. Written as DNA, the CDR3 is TGTGCCAGCTCACCATCCGCCACAGATACGCAGTATTTT.

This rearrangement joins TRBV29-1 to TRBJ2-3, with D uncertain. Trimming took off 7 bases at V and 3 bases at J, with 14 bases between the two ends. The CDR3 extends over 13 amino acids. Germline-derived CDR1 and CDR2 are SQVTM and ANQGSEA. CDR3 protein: CSAGRARTDTQYF. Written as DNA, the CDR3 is TGCAGCGCGGGTAGGGCCCGAACAGATACGCAGTATTTT.

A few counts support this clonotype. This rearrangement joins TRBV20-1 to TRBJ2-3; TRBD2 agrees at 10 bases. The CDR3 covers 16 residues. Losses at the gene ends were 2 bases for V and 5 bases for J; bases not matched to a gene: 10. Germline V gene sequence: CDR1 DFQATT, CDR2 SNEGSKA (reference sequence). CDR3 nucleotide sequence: TGCAGTGCTAGAAGCCCAGCGGGAGGGCCCATAGATACGCAGTATTTT. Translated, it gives CSARSPAGGPIDTQYF.

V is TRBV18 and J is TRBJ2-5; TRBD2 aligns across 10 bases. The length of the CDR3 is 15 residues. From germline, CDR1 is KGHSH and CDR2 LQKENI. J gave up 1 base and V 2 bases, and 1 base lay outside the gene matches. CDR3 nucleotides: TGTGCCAGCTCACCAGCTAGCGGGAGCCAAGAGACCCAGTACTTC. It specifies CASSPASGSQETQYF. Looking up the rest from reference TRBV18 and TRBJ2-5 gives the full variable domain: NAGVMQNPRHLVRRRGQEARLRCSPMKGHSHVYWYRQLPEEGLKFMVYLQKENIIDESGMPKERFSAEFPKEGPSILRIQQVVRGDSAAYFCASSPASGSQETQYFGPGTRLLVL.

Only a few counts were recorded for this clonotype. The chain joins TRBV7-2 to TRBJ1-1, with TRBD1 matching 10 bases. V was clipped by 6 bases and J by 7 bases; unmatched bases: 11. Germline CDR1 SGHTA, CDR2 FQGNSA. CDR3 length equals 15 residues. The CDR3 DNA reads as TGTGCCAGCAGGCGACAGGGGGCTAGTACTGGTGAAGCTTTCTTT. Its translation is CASRRQGASTGEAFF. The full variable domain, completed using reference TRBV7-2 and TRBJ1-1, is GAGVSQSPSNKVTEKGKDVELRCDPISGHTALYWYRQSLGQGLEFLIYFQGNSAPDKSGLPSDRFSAERTGGSVSTLTIQRTQQEDSAVYLCASRRQGASTGEAFFGQGTRLTVV.

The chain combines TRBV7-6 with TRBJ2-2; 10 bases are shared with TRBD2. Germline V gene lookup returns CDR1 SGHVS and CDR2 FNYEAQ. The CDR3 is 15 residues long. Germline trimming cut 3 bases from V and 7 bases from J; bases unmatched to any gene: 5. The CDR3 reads CASSLSGRGHGELFF. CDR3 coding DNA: TGTGCCAGCAGCTTGAGCGGGAGGGGTCACGGGGAGCTGTTTTTT. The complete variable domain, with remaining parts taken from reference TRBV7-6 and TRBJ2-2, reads GAGVSQSPRYKVTKRGQDVALRCDPISGHVSLYWYRQALGQGPEFLTYFNYEAQQDKSGLPNDRFSAERPEGSISTLTIQRTEQRDSAMYRCASSLSGRGHGELFFGEGSRLTVL.

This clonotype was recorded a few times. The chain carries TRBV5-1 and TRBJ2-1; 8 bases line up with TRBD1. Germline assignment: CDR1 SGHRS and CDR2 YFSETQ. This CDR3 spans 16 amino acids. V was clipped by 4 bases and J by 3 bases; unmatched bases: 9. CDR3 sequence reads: CASSPADRVNYNEQFF. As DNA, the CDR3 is TGCGCCAGCAGCCCGGCGGACAGGGTTAACTACAATGAGCAGTTCTTC.

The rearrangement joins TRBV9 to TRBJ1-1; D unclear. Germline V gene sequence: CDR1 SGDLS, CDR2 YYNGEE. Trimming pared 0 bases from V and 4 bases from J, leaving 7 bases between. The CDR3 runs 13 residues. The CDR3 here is CASSVVGSTEAFF. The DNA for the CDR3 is TGTGCCAGCAGCGTAGTTGGGAGCACTGAAGCTTTCTTT.